A single sample gave rise to the 28 T cell receptor beta chains below, sequenced in a study of Ad26.COV2.S vaccination and SARS-CoV-2 variants. Specified treatment: some 20 received Ad26.COV2.S at low or high dose, single or two shots; about 5 received placebo; per-sample allocation not given. The study sampled participants on day 63 after the first vaccine or placebo injection. Measured with immunoSEQ multiplex PCR; TCRdb has only the in-frame clones, and not every one. The sample carries about 680,000 clones, roughly 90% recorded once. Sample: peripheral blood, taken in a trial of Ad26.COV2.S vaccine versus placebo. The receptors here all came from a person between 18 and 59 years old who received the Ad26.COV2.S COVID-19 vaccine or a placebo.

This rearrangement joins TRBV10-1 to TRBJ1-5; D ambiguous. The V end lost 11 bases, the J end lost 6 bases, and 20 bases lay between the germline ends. There are 14 residues in the CDR3. Germline lookup yields CDR1 WNHNN and CDR2 SYGVQD (reference sequence). This chain's CDR3 is CADDQGPFPQPQHF. The CDR3 nucleotides read TGCGCCGACGACCAAGGACCCTTCCCTCAGCCCCAGCATTTT.

J is TRBJ1-2 and V is TRBV5-6; weak D call: TRBD1 (5 bases). Germline V gives CDR1 SGHDT, CDR2 YYEEEE. The V gene lost 2 bases and the J gene lost 1 base, with 9 bases spanning the gap. This CDR3 has 14 amino acids. Here the CDR3 DNA reads TGTGCCAGCAGCTTCGGGGGTTTTAACTATGGCTACACCTTC. Translated: CASSFGGFNYGYTF.

V and J are TRBV13 and TRBJ2-2; D is uncertain. This CDR3 is 13 amino acids long. V was trimmed by 5 bases and J by 1 base, leaving 5 bases between them. Germline V lookup: CDR1 PRHDT, CDR2 FYEKMQ (reference sequence). CDR3: CASSPENTGELFF. The CDR3 DNA reads TGTGCCAGCAGCCCTGAGAACACCGGGGAGCTGTTTTTT.

This chain joins TRBV5-4 and TRBJ2-1; maybe TRBD2 (5 bases). The CDR3 is 12 residues long. Per the germline V gene, CDR1 is SGHNT and CDR2 is YYREEE (reference sequence). The ends were cut back, 4 bases at V and 6 bases at J, with 8 bases in the middle. The CDR3 DNA sequence: TGTGCCAGCAGCCCCGGGGTCAATGAGCAGTTCTTC. Translated, it gives CASSPGVNEQFF.

This chain uses TRBV5-1 with TRBJ2-2, with 10 bases matching TRBD2. The trim removed 1 base at V and 6 bases at J, leaving 3 bases unmatched. The CDR3 runs to 15 residues. The germline CDR1 and CDR2 sequences are SGHRS and YFSETQ. The CDR3 bases are TGCGCCAGCAGCTTGTCCCTAGCGGGAGCCGGGGAGCTGTTTTTT. Its protein is CASSLSLAGAGELFF. Supplemented by reference TRBV5-1 and TRBJ2-2, the full variable domain reads KAGVTQTPRYLIKTRGQQVTLSCSPISGHRSVSWYQQTPGQGLQFLFEYFSETQRNKGNFPGRFSGRQFSNSRSEMNVSTLELGDSALYLCASSLSLAGAGELFFGEGSRLTVL.

The V gene is TRBV30, the J gene TRBJ1-2, with D tentatively TRBD1 (6 bases). Trimming shortened V by 2 bases and J by 5 bases, and 12 bases separated the two germline ends. This CDR3 is built from 13 residues. CDR1 and CDR2 (germline): GTSNPN, SVGIG (reference sequence). CDR3 sequence (DNA): TGTGCCTGGAGTATAGGGAGGGGGTATGGCTACACCTTC. Protein sequence: CAWSIGRGYGYTF.

The genes are TRBV9 and TRBJ1-2; TRBD1 is a possible D gene (6 bases). This CDR3 is built from 16 residues. Trimming left V 0 bases short and J 5 bases short, with 17 bases between. The germline CDR1 and CDR2 sequences are SGDLS and YYNGEE. This chain's CDR3 is CASSVASPNGQYGYTF. The CDR3 DNA reads TGTGCCAGCAGCGTAGCTAGTCCCAACGGACAGTATGGCTACACCTTC.

The rearrangement uses TRBV4-2 and TRBJ2-3, with 10 bases that match TRBD2. The germline V gene encodes CDR1 LGHNA and CDR2 YNFKEQ. With 0 bases clipped from V and 2 bases from J, the junction kept 8 bases outside the gene matches. The CDR3 contains 18 residues. In DNA, the CDR3 is TGTGCCAGCAGCCAAGATCTGACTAGCGGGCGATTCACAGATACGCAGTATTTT. Encoded protein: CASSQDLTSGRFTDTQYF.

The chain uses TRBV3-1 (or the pseudogene TRBV3-2) and TRBJ2-1; D assignment may be TRBD1 or TRBD2 (5 bases each). The germline CDR1 and CDR2 sequences are LGHDT and YNNKEL (reference sequence). The CDR3 length is 15 residues. V was clipped by 2 bases and J by 5 bases, with 13 bases between them. CDR3 bases: TGTGCCAGCAGCCAACAGGGAGTCGGCAACAATGAGCAGTTCTTC. Amino acids: CASSQQGVGNNEQFF.

The CDR3 loop is CASSFTGAKNIQYF. CDR3 nucleotide sequence: TGTGCCAGCAGCTTTACAGGAGCCAAAAACATTCAGTACTTC. The chain couples TRBV5-6 to TRBJ2-4; D perhaps matches TRBD1 (5 bases). Between the trimmed V and J ends, which lost 2 bases and 0 bases, there was a span of 6 bases. There are 14 residues in the CDR3. Germline values: CDR1 SGHDT, CDR2 YYEEEE.

The rearrangement joins TRBV5-4 to TRBJ2-2; no clear D. The germline V gene has CDR1 SGHNT and CDR2 YYREEE (reference sequence). There are 13 residues in the CDR3. The V gene lost 2 bases and the J gene lost 6 bases, with 8 bases spanning the gap. The CDR3 loop reads CASSFRVAGELFF. The CDR3 bases are TGTGCCAGCAGCTTTAGGGTTGCCGGGGAGCTGTTTTTT.

The chain employs TRBV7-8 and TRBJ2-5, with 7 nucleotides matching TRBD1. The V and J ends lost 5 bases and 2 bases, in that order; junction bases with no gene match: 8. Germline V gene lookup returns CDR1 SGHVS and CDR2 FQNEAQ. The CDR3 is 15 amino acids. CDR3 amino acids: CASSTNPGQQETQYF. For the CDR3, the DNA is TGTGCCAGCAGCACCAATCCGGGACAGCAAGAGACCCAGTACTTC.

The rearrangement joins TRBV5-4 to TRBJ2-3; TRBD2 agrees at 9 bases. Germline CDR1 and CDR2: SGHNT and YYREEE (reference sequence). The CDR3 contains 16 residues. Trimming removed 0 bases from V and 5 bases from J; junction bases left unmatched: 7. The chain's CDR3 is CASSLVIAGAGDTQYF. CDR3 coding DNA: TGTGCCAGCAGCTTGGTAATAGCGGGAGCAGGAGATACGCAGTATTTT. The full variable domain, rest sourced from reference TRBV5-4 and TRBJ2-3, is ETGVTQSPTHLIKTRGQQVTLRCSSQSGHNTVSWYQQALGQGPQFIFQYYREEENGRGNFPPRFSGLQFPNYSSELNVNALELDDSALYLCASSLVIAGAGDTQYFGPGTRLTVL.

The rearrangement links TRBV6-5 to TRBJ2-7, with D perhaps matching TRBD1 or TRBD2 (6 bases each). The V end lost 7 bases, the J end lost 0 bases, and 13 bases lay between the germline ends. The germline V gene has CDR1 MNHEY and CDR2 SVGAGI. This CDR3 contains 14 residues. CDR3 sequence: CASTPGATSYEQYF. As DNA, the CDR3 is TGTGCCAGCACTCCGGGGGCCACCTCCTACGAGCAGTACTTC.

A single count supports this clone. The CDR3 loop is CASSSAFFNIQYF. In DNA, the CDR3 is TGTGCCAGCAGTTCGGCCTTCTTTAACATTCAGTACTTC. V and J are TRBV27 and TRBJ2-4; D uncertain. The CDR3 extends over 13 amino acids. The germline gives CDR1 MNHEY, CDR2 SMNVEV (reference sequence). V lost 4 bases and J 7 bases, leaving 11 bases between the germline ends.

A word on this clone: Other DNA sequences in this sample translate to the same CDR3. The rearrangement joins TRBV24-1 to TRBJ2-5; D not resolved. Germline assignment: CDR1 KGHDR and CDR2 SFDVKD. The V gene lost 0 bases and the J gene lost 5 bases, with 0 bases spanning the gap. The CDR3 consists of 11 residues. The CDR3 DNA follows: TGTGCCACCAGTGATTTGGAGACCCAGTACTTC. This gives the protein CATSDLETQYF.

The chain is built from TRBV3-1 (or the pseudogene TRBV3-2) and TRBJ2-7, with D possibly TRBD2 on 7 matching bases. The CDR3 runs to 16 residues. The germline gives CDR1 LGHDT, CDR2 YNNKEL (reference sequence). V lost 3 bases, J lost 0 bases, and 15 bases lay in between. The chain's CDR3 is CASSQGLGGPSYEQYF. For the CDR3, the DNA is TGTGCCAGCAGCCAGGGGCTGGGGGGGCCCTCCTACGAGCAGTACTTC.

J is TRBJ2-6 and V is TRBV7-8; D unclear. The CDR3 runs 15 residues. Germline CDR1 SGHVS, CDR2 FQNEAQ. The germline V and J ends were trimmed by 3 bases and 1 base, with 7 bases remaining between them. The CDR3 sequence is CASSFVRSGANVLTF. DNA of the CDR3: TGTGCCAGCAGCTTTGTCAGATCTGGGGCCAACGTCCTGACTTTC.

V gene TRBV9 combines with J gene TRBJ2-7; 7 bases are a match to TRBD2. From germline, CDR1 is SGDLS and CDR2 YYNGEE. V dropped 0 bases and J dropped 2; count of bases not matched to a gene: 2. The CDR3 extends over 14 amino acids. The CDR3 here is CASSVGSGPYEQYF. The CDR3 DNA sequence: TGTGCCAGCAGCGTAGGTAGCGGGCCCTACGAGCAGTACTTC.

This clone has just one count. This chain joins TRBV7-8 and TRBJ1-6, with D hard to call. Trimming removed 5 bases at V and 6 bases at J, with 11 bases between. This CDR3 is built from 14 residues. CDR1 is SGHVS, CDR2 FQNEAQ, per germline. CDR3 in amino acids: CASSRGRGNSPLHF. The CDR3 coding sequence is TGTGCCAGCAGCCGAGGGCGGGGTAATTCACCCCTCCACTTT.

The chain has TRBV5-5 and TRBJ1-3; D gene uncertain. There are 15 residues in the CDR3. V was pared by 0 bases and J by 2 bases, with 9 bases between. CDR1 and CDR2 (germline): SGHKS, YYEKEE (reference sequence). This chain's CDR3 is CASSLVGIPGNTIYF. In nucleotides, the CDR3 is TGTGCCAGCAGCTTGGTAGGCATCCCTGGAAACACCATATATTTT.

V is TRBV23-1 and J is TRBJ2-1, with D maybe TRBD2 (5 bases). TRBV23-1 belongs to the ORF category, with a function that is uncertain. Trimming shortened V by 8 bases and J by 7 bases, and 6 bases separated the two germline ends. This CDR3 comprises 10 residues. The chain's CDR3 is CASPGNEQFF. The CDR3 DNA is TGCGCCAGCCCGGGAAATGAGCAGTTCTTC.

CDR3 sequence (DNA): TGCGCCAGCAGCTTAAATTCCAGGGATTCACCCCTCCACTTT. This translates into CASSLNSRDSPLHF. The rearrangement joins TRBV5-1 to TRBJ1-6; D is perhaps TRBD1 (5 bases). The germline CDR1 and CDR2 sequences are SGHRS and YFSETQ. There are 14 residues in the CDR3. The ends were cut back, 2 bases at V and 8 bases at J, with 11 bases in the middle.

The gene calls are TRBV24-1 and TRBJ1-2, with D hard to call. The CDR3 spans 12 residues. Germline CDR1 and CDR2: KGHDR and SFDVKD. Trimming removed 5 bases from V and 4 bases from J, with 7 bases in between. The CDR3 loop is CATSAYGYGYTF. Written as DNA, the CDR3 is TGTGCCACCAGTGCGTACGGCTATGGCTACACCTTC.

The J gene is TRBJ1-1, the V gene TRBV7-8, with no clear D. CDR3 length: 12 amino acids. Trimming removed 5 bases from V and 5 bases from J, with 9 bases in between. In germline, CDR1 is SGHVS, CDR2 FQNEAQ. The CDR3 loop reads CASSRRTTEAFF. In DNA, the CDR3 is TGTGCCAGCAGCCGGCGGACGACTGAAGCTTTCTTT.

This clone was picked up a small number of times. Distinct nucleotide sequences in the sample also encode this CDR3. V gene TRBV6-5 combines with J gene TRBJ2-5, with D unclear. Germline lookup yields CDR1 MNHEY and CDR2 SVGAGI. The CDR3 sequence is 11 residues long. The ends were cut back, 0 bases at V and 5 bases at J, with 1 base in the middle. This CDR3 is CASSYSETQYF. CDR3 DNA sequence: TGTGCCAGCAGTTACTCGGAGACCCAGTACTTC.

This CDR3 reads CASSEGGRDTGELFF. In DNA form, the CDR3 reads TGTGCCAGCAGTGAAGGTGGGAGAGACACCGGGGAGCTGTTTTTT. The chain combines TRBV25-1 with TRBJ2-2, with a weak D call TRBD2 (5 bases). Germline V gene lookup returns CDR1 MGHDK and CDR2 SYGVNS. Trimming shortened V by 2 bases and J by 3 bases, and 10 bases separated the two germline ends. This CDR3 is 15 amino acids long.

This rearrangement joins TRBV5-4 to TRBJ2-6; no clear D. V lost 0 bases, J lost 0 bases, and 13 bases lay in between. Per the germline V gene, CDR1 is SGHNT and CDR2 is YYREEE (reference sequence). The CDR3 runs 18 residues. DNA for the CDR3: TGTGCCAGCAGCTTGGGAGGCAGAGAGTACTCTGGGGCCAACGTCCTGACTTTC. It is translated as CASSLGGREYSGANVLTF.